This TCR beta chain is from a study of CD8+CD57+ T cells in acquired aplastic anemia. Study as a whole: Isolated CD4+ and CD8+ cells, once sorted, yielded DNA averaging about 3.4 ug.

Sequencing was done on patients that had shown CD8+CD57+ cell expansion by flow cytometry. Acquired aplastic anemia of severe grade affected all patients. As for this clonotype: The target antigen is unknown.

TCR beta VDJ and CDR3 profiles were obtained from a genomic DNA template. A single record per CDR3 protein comes from TCRdb applying MiXCR to the reads. The table records about 160,000 distinct CDR3 sequences, 45% to 50% of them present only once. Notes on the study in general: Patients and controls had in common 25 to 30 CD8+ CDR3 sequences.

V was cut by 3 bases and J by 1 base, with 6 bases left in between. The germline gives CDR1 SGHVS, CDR2 FQNEAQ. This CDR3 contains 13 residues. The receptor comes from a human donor with aplastic anemia. Sequenced sample: sorted CD4+, CD8+, or CD8+CD57+ T cells (not recorded which) from PBMCs. This chain uses TRBV7-8 with TRBJ2-5; D unclear. Here the CDR3 reads CASSFRIQETQYF. The CDR3 coding sequence is TGTGCCAGCAGCTTCCGAATCCAAGAGACCCAGTACTTC.